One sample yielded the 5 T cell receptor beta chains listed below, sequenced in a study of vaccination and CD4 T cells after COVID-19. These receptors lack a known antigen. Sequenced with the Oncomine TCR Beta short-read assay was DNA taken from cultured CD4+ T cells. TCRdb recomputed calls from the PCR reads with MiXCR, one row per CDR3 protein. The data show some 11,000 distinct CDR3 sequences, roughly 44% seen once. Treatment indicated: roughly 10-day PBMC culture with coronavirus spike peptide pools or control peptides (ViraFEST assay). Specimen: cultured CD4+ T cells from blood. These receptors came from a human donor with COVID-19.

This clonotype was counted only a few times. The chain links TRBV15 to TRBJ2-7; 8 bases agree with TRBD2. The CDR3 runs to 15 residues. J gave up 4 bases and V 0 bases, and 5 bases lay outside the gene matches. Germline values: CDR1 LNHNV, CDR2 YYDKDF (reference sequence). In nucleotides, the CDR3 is TGTGCCACCAGCAGAGATCAACGGGGGGGGTACGAGCAGTACTTC. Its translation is CATSRDQRGGYEQYF.

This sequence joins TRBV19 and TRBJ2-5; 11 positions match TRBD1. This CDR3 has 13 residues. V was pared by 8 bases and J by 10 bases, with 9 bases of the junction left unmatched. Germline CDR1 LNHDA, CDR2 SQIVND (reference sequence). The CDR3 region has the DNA TGTGCCAGTGGGGAGGACAGGGGGCTGGGCCAGTACTTC. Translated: CASGEDRGLGQYF. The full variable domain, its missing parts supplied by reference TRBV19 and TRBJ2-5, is DGGITQSPKYLFRKEGQNVTLSCEQNLNHDAMYWYRQDPGQGLRLIYYSQIVNDFQKGDIAEGYSVSREKKESFPLTVTSAQKNPTAFYLCASGEDRGLGQYFGPGTRLLVL.

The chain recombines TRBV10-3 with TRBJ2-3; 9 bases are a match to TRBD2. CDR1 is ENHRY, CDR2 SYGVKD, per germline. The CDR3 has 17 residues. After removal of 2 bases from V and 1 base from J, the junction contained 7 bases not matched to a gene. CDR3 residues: CAISEQRGASGTDTQYF. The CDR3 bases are TGTGCCATCAGTGAGCAGCGGGGGGCCTCAGGCACAGATACGCAGTATTTT.

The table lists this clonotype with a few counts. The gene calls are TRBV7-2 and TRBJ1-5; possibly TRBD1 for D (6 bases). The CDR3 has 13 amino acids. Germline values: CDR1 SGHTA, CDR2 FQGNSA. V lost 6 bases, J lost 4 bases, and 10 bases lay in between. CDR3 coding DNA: TGTGCCAGCAGAAGGACAGAAAATCAGCCCCAGCATTTT. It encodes CASRRTENQPQHF.

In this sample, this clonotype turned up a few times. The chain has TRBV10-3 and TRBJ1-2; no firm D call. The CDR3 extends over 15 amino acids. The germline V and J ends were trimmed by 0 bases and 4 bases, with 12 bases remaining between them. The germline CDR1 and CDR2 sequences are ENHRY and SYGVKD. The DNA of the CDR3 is TGTGCCATCAGTGAGTCGGCGGCTGGCGGCTATGGCTACACCTTC. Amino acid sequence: CAISESAAGGYGYTF.